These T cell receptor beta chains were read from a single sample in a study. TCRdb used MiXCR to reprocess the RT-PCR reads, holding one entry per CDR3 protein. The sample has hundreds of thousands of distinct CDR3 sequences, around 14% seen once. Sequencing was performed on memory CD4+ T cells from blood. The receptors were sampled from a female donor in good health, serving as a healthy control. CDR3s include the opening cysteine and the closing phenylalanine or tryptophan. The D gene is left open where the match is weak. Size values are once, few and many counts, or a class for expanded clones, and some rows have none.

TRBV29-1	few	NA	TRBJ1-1	TGCAGCGTGACAAGGGTTCCTGAAGCTTTCTTT	CSVTRVPEAFF
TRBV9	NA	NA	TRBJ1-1	TGTGCCAGCAGCGTAGATTCGCAGACTGAAGCTTTCTTT	CASSVDSQTEAFF
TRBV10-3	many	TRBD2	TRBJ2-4	TGTGCCATCAGTGAAAGACTAGCGGGAGACGCGTCCAAAAACATTCAGTACTTC	CAISERLAGDASKNIQYF
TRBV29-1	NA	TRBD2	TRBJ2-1	TGCAGCACCGTTTGGACTAGCGGGAGCTACAATGAGCAGTTCTTC	CSTVWTSGSYNEQFF
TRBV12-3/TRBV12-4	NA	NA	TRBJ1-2	TGTGCCAGCAGTGAACAGGGAACTCTCTATGGCTACACCTTC	CASSEQGTLYGYTF
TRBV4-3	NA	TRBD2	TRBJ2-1	TGCGCCAGCAGCCGCATTGATGCGGGAGGGGCTACAGGGGAGCAGTTCTTC	CASSRIDAGGATGEQFF
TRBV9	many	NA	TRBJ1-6	TGTGCCAGCAGCTTGAGAGGATCACCCCTCCACTTT	CASSLRGSPLHF
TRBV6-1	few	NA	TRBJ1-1	TGTGCCAACCGCCCGACAAGGAACACTGAAGCTTTCTTT	CANRPTRNTEAFF
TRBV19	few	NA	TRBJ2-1	TGTGCCAGTAGTACTCGGGACTCCGGTGAGCAGTTCTTC	CASSTRDSGEQFF
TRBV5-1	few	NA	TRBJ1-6	TGCGCCAGCAGACCGGCGGACAGAGATTCACCCCTCCACTTT	CASRPADRDSPLHF
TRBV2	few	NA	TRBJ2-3	TGTGCCAGCAGTGACTATCTCGCGTATTTT	CASSDYLAYF
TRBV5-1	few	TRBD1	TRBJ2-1	TGCGCCAGCAGCTTGGAGGGGGCTAGCTCCTACAATGAGCAGTTCTTC	CASSLEGASSYNEQFF
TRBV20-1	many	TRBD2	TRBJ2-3	TGCAGTGCTAGAGGGTCGGGGCTGGGGGGGACAGATACGCAGTATTTT	CSARGSGLGGTDTQYF
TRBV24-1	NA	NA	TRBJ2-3	TGTGCCACCAGTGATTTTGCAAGAGGTCAGGCCACAGATACGCAGTATTTT	CATSDFARGQATDTQYF
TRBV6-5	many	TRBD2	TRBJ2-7	TGTGCCAGCACTCAGACTAGCGGGAGTGGCTACGAGCAGTACTTC	CASTQTSGSGYEQYF
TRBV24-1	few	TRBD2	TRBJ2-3	TGTGCCACCAGTGATTCACAAGCGCAGCGGGGGGGAATAGATACGCAGTATTTT	CATSDSQAQRGGIDTQYF
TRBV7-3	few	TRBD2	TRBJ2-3	TGTGCCAGCAGCTTAATGGGTAGCGGCGGGAGGGACACAGATACGCAGTATTTT	CASSLMGSGGRDTDTQYF
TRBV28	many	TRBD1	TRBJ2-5	TGTGCCAGCAGTTCCCGACAGGGAGAAGAGACCCAGTACTTC	CASSSRQGEETQYF
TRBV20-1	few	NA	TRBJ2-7	TGCAGTGCTGGGCAGGCCTACCTCTACGAGCAGTACTTC	CSAGQAYLYEQYF
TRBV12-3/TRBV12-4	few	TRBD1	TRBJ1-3	TGTGCCAGCAGTTTAAGACAGGGCCAAGGAAACACCATATATTTT	CASSLRQGQGNTIYF
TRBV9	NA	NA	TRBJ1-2	TGTGCCAGCAGCGCCGAGAATTCCGGGGGCTACACCTTC	CASSAENSGGYTF
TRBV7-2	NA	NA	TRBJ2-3	TGTGCCAGCAGCTTAAGTCCGGGTGGTGGGAGGATCACAGATACGCAGTATTTT	CASSLSPGGGRITDTQYF
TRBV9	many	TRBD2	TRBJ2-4	TGTGCCAGCAGCCCCCGACTAGCGGGGGGAAAAAACATTCAGTACTTC	CASSPRLAGGKNIQYF
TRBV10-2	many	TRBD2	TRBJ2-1	TGCGCCAGCAGTGAGGTAGCGGGAGATGGTAATGAGCAGTTCTTC	CASSEVAGDGNEQFF
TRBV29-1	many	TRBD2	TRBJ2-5	TGCAGCCCAACGGTCGGGGGGGAGACCCAGTACTTC	CSPTVGGETQYF
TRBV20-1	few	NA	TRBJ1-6	TGCAGTGCTAGAGACGGGAGACGAGGGGAGGATTCACCCCTCCACTTT	CSARDGRRGEDSPLHF
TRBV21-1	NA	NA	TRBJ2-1	TGTGCCAGCAGCAAAGCGCGAGGGAAGACCTACAATGAGCAGTTCTTC	CASSKARGKTYNEQFF
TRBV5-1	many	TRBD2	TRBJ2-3	TGCGCCAGCAGCTCCGGGGCTAGCGGGAGTAGCACAGATACGCAGTATTTT	CASSSGASGSSTDTQYF
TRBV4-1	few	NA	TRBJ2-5	TGCGCCAGCAGCCGAAGACAGGAGAGGTCCCAGTACTTC	CASSRRQERSQYF
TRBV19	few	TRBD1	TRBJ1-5	TGTGCCAGTAGTATTGGAACAGGGGGCTATCAGCCCCAGCATTTT	CASSIGTGGYQPQHF
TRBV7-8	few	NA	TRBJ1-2	TGTGCCAGCAGCTTAGCGGGGGCGGGGGACCTCAACTATGGCTACACCTTC	CASSLAGAGDLNYGYTF
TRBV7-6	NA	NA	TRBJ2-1	TGTGCCAGCAGCTTATGGTTTGCCTCAACCGATAACAATGAGCAGTTCTTC	CASSLWFASTDNNEQFF
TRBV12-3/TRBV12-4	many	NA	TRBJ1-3	TGTGCCAGCAGTCGGGACCGTGGAAACACCATATATTTT	CASSRDRGNTIYF
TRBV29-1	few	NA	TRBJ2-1	TGCAGCGTTGAAGCGGGTGGACATTTCTTC	CSVEAGGHFF
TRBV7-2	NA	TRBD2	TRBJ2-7	TGTGCCAGCAGCCCCGGGACTAGCGGGAGCGTTTCCGAGCAGTACTTC	CASSPGTSGSVSEQYF
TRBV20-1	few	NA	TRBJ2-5	TGCAGTGCCCAAGGGGTGGAACAAGAGACCCAGTACTTC	CSAQGVEQETQYF
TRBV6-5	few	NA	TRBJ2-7	TGTGCCAGCAGTTACTCGTTTACTACGGGCGAGCAGTACTTC	CASSYSFTTGEQYF
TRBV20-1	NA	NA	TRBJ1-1	TGCAGTGCTAGCGGCCCGGATGGTGGAGCTTTCTTT	CSASGPDGGAFF
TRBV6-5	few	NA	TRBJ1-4	TGTGCCAGCAGCACACGGGGACCGACCGAAAAACTGTTTTTT	CASSTRGPTEKLFF
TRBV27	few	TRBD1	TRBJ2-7	TGTGCCAGCAGTAGGCCGGGACAGTCCCTAGAGCAGTACTTC	CASSRPGQSLEQYF
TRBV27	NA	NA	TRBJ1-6	TGTGCCAGCAGTTTACGCCCAGGGAGGCTTTCACCCCTCCACTTT	CASSLRPGRLSPLHF
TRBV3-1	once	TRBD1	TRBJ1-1	TGTGCCAGCAGCCAAACCGGGACAGCTTATGAAGCTTTCTTT	CASSQTGTAYEAFF
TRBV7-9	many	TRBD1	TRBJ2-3	TGTGCCAGCAGCAACAGGGGCAGCACAGATACGCAGTATTTT	CASSNRGSTDTQYF
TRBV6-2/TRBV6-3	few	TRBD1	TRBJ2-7	TGTGCCAGCAGCGACTCGGGACAGACTAAGCAGTACTTC	CASSDSGQTKQYF
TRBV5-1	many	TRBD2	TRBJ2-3	TGTGCCAGCAGCTTAGATAGCGGGAGCACAGATACGCAGTATTTT	CASSLDSGSTDTQYF
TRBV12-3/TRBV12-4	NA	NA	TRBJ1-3	TGTGCCAGCAGTTTAATGATTGACAGGACTGGAAACACCATATATTTT	CASSLMIDRTGNTIYF
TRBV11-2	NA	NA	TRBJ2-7	TGTGCCAGCAGCTTAGGCTTCCTTGCCGAGCAGTACTTC	CASSLGFLAEQYF
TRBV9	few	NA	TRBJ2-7	TGTGCCAGCAGCGGGGGAGAGCGGGCCTACGAGCAGTACTTC	CASSGGERAYEQYF
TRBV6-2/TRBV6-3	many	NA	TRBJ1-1	TGTGCCAGCAAGGAGGGCACAGTGAACACTGAAGCTTTCTTT	CASKEGTVNTEAFF
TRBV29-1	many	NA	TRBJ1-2	TGCAGCGTTGGAGGGAACTATGGCTACACCTTC	CSVGGNYGYTF
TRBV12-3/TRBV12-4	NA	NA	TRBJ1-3	TGTGCCAGCAGTTTTCCCCAGGGATCTGGAAACACCATATATTTT	CASSFPQGSGNTIYF
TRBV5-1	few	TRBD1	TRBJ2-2	TGCGCCAGCAGCACACAGGGGGCGCAGAACGGGGAGCTGTTTTTT	CASSTQGAQNGELFF
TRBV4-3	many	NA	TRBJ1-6	TGCGCCAGCAGCCAAACACGGAATTCACCCCTCCACTTT	CASSQTRNSPLHF
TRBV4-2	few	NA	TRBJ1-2	TGTGCCAGCAGCCAAGATAAAGGGGTGGCCAATGGCTACACCTTC	CASSQDKGVANGYTF
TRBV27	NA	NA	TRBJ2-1	TGTGCCAGCAGTAAGTCCGGGACGCGGAGGGACAATGAGCAGTTCTTC	CASSKSGTRRDNEQFF
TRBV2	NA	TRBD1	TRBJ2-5	TGTGCCAGCAGTGATAGGGGACAGGGAGAAGAGACCCAGTACTTC	CASSDRGQGEETQYF
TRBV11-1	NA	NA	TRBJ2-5	TGTGCCAGCAGCTTGTTACGGGTATTCGATGAGACCCAGTACTTC	CASSLLRVFDETQYF
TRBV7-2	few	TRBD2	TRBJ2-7	TGTGCCAGCAGCTTAGTTGGTAGCGGGGGGCCCGAGCAGTACTTC	CASSLVGSGGPEQYF
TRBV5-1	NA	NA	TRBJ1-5	TGCGCCAGCAGCGTAGGGTTAGATCAGCCCCAGCATTTT	CASSVGLDQPQHF
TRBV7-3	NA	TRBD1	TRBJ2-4	TGTGCCAGCAGCTTAAACCCCGGGACAGGCAATAGTGGAAACATTCAGTACTTC	CASSLNPGTGNSGNIQYF